This TCR beta chain was profiled in a study of T-cell reconstitution after alpha-beta-depleted transplantation in children. This CDR3 region has 16 residues. Germline V gene lookup returns CDR1 SGHRS and CDR2 YFSETQ. J lost 3 bases, V lost 3 bases, and 10 bases had no gene match. Molecular barcoding with unique molecular identifiers was used for the TCRbeta library. TCRdb used MiXCR to reprocess the PCR reads, holding one entry per CDR3 protein. The data hold about 610,000 distinct CDR3 sequences, with more than 9% observed a single time. The TCR was taken from a human donor who donated a stem cell graft to a child with acute myeloid leukemia. The chain uses TRBV5-1 and TRBJ1-1, with 8 bases fitting TRBD1. Material: PBMCs from the stem cell graft donor, obtained from the stem cell graft. DNA of the CDR3: TGCGCCAGCAGCTCAGGTCTCGGGACAGGAGACACTGAAGCTTTCTTT. It is translated as CASSSGLGTGDTEAFF.